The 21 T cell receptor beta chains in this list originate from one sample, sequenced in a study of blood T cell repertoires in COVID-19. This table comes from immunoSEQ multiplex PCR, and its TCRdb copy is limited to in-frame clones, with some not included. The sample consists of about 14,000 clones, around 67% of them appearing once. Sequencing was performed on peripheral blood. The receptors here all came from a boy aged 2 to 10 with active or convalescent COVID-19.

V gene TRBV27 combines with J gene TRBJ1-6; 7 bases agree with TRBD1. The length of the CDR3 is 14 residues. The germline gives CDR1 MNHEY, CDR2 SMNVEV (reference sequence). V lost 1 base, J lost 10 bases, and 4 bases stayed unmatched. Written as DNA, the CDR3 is TGTGCCAGCAGTTTATTGGCAGGGGGATCACCCCTCCACTTT. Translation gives CASSLLAGGSPLHF.

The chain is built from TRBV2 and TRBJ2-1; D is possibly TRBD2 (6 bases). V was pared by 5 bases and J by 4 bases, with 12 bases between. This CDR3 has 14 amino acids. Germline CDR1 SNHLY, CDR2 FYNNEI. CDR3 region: CASSLLAEYNEQFF. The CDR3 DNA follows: TGTGCCAGCAGTTTACTAGCAGAGTACAATGAGCAGTTCTTC.

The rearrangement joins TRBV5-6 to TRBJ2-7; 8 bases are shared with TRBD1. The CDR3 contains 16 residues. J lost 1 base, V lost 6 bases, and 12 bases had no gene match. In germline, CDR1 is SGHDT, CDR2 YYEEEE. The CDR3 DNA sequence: TGTGCCAGCATCAAATGGACAGGGCGAGGGTCCTACGAGCAGTACTTC. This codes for CASIKWTGRGSYEQYF.

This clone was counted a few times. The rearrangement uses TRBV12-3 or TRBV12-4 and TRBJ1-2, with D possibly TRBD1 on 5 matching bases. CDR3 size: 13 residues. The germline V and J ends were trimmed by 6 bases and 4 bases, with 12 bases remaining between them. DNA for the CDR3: TGTGCCAGCAGACCCACAGGTCGCTATGGCTACACCTTC. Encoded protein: CASRPTGRYGYTF.

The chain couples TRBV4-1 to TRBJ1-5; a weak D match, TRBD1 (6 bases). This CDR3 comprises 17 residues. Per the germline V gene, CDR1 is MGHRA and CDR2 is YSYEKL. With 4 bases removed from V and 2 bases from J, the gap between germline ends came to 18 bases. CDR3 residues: CASSLTLLRGGNQPQHF. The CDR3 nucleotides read TGCGCCAGCAGCCTAACCCTCCTCAGGGGCGGCAATCAGCCCCAGCATTTT.

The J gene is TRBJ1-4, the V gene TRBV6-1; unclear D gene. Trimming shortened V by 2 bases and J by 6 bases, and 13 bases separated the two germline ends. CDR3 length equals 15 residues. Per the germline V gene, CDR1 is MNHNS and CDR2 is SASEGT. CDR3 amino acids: CASSEPEQLDEKLFF. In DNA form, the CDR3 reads TGTGCCAGCAGTGAACCGGAACAGCTGGATGAAAAACTGTTTTTT.

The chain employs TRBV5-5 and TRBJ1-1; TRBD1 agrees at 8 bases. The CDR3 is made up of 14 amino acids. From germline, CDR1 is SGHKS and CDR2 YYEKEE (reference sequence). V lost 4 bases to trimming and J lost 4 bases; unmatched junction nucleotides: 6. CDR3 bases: TGTGCCAGCAGCGCCACAGGGGGGCCCACTGAAGCTTTCTTT. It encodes CASSATGGPTEAFF.

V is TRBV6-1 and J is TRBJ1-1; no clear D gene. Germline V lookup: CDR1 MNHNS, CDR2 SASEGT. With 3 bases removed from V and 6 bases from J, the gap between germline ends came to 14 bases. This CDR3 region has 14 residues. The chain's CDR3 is CASSELNREAEAFF. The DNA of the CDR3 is TGTGCCAGCAGTGAGTTAAACCGGGAGGCTGAAGCTTTCTTT.

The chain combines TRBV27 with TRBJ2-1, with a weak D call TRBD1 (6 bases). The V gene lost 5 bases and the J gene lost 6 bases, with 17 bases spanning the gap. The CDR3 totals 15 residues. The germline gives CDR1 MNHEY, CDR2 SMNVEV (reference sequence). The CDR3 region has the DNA TGTGCCAGCAGTCAGGACAGAGTTGGGCCCAATGAGCAGTTCTTC. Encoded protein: CASSQDRVGPNEQFF.

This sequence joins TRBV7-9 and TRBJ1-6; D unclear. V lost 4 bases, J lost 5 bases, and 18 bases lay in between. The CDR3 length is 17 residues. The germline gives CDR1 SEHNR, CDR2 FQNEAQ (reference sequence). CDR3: CASSSPHTPLNNSPLHF. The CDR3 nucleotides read TGTGCCAGCAGCTCTCCCCATACTCCCTTGAATAATTCACCCCTCCACTTT.

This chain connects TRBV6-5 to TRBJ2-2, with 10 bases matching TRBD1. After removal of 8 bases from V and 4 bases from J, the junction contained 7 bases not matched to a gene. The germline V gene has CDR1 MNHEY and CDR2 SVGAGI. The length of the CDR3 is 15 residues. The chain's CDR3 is CASVSDRGGTGELFF. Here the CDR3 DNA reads TGTGCCAGCGTCTCGGACAGGGGGGGCACCGGGGAGCTGTTTTTT.

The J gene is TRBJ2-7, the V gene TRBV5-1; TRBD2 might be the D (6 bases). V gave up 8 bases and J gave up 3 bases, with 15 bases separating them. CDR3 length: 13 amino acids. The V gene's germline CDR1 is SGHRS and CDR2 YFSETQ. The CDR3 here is CASRRDGGYEQYF. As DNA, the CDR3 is TGCGCCAGTAGACGGGACGGGGGCTACGAGCAGTACTTC.

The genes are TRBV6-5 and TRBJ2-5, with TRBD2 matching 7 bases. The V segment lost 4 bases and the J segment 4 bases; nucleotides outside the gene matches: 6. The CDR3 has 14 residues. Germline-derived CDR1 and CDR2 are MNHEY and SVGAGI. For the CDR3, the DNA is TGTGCCAGCAGTTTCGAAAGGGAGGGAGAGACCCAGTACTTC. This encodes CASSFEREGETQYF.

The DNA of the CDR3 is TGTGCCAGCAGTTTAAGCGCGGGACAGGGCTATCGCGAGCAGTACTTC. It is translated as CASSLSAGQGYREQYF. The rearrangement joins TRBV28 to TRBJ2-7, with TRBD1 identical over 9 bases. CDR3 length equals 16 residues. Germline lookup yields CDR1 MDHEN and CDR2 SYDVKM. V shed 2 bases, J shed 6 bases, and the junction held 11 bases outside the gene matches.

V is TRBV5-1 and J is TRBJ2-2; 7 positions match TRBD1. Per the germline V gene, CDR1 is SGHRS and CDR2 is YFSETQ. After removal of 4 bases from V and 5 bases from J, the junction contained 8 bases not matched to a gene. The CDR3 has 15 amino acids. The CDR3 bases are TGCGCCAGCAGCCTGTACACAGGGGCTACCGGGGAGCTGTTTTTT. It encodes CASSLYTGATGELFF.

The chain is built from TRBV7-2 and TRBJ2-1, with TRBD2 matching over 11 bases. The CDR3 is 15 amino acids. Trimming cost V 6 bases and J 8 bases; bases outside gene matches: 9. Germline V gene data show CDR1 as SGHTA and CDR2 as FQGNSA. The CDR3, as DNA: TGTGCCAGCAGTCATGGACTAGCGGGTTGGGATGAGCAGTTCTTC. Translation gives CASSHGLAGWDEQFF. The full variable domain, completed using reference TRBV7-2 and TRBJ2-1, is GAGVSQSPSNKVTEKGKDVELRCDPISGHTALYWYRQSLGQGLEFLIYFQGNSAPDKSGLPSDRFSAERTGGSVSTLTIQRTQQEDSAVYLCASSHGLAGWDEQFFGPGTRLTVL.

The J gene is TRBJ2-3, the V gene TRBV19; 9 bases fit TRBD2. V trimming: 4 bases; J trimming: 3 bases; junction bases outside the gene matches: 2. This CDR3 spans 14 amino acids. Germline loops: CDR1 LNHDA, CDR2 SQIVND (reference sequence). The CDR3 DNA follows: TGTGCCAGTAGTAAGGGACTAGCAACAGATACGCAGTATTTT. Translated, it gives CASSKGLATDTQYF.

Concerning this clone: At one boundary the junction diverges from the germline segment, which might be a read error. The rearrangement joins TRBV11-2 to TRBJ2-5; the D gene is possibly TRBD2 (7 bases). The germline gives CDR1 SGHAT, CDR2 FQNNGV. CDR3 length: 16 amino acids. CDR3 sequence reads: CASSPRGGEGQGTQYF. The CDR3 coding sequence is TGTGCCAGCAGCCCCCGGGGAGGGGAGGGACAAGGGACCCAGTACTTC.

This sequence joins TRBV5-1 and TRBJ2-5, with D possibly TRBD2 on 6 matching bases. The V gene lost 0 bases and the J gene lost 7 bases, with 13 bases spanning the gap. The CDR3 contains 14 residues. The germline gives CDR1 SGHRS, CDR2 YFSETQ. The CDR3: CASSLEGTWGTQYF. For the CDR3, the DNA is TGCGCCAGCAGCTTGGAAGGGACTTGGGGGACCCAGTACTTC.

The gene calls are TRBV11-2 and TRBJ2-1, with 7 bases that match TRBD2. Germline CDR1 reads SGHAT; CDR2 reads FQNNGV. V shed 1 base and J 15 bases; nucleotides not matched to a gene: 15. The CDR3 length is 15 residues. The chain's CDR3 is CASSLVIGGTASGFF. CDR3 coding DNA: TGTGCCAGCAGCTTAGTTATCGGGGGGACTGCATCCGGGTTCTTC.

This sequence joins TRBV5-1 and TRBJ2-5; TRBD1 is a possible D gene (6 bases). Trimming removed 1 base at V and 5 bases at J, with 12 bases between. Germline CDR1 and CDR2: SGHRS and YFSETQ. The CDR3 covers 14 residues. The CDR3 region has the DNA TGCGCCAGCAGCTTGCTAGGGGACATCGAGACCCAGTACTTC. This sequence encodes CASSLLGDIETQYF.